These 28 T cell receptor beta chains were sequenced from one sample in a study of shared clonotypes between healthy human individuals (dated by TCRdb to 2018 to 2020). Libraries were made using the immunoSEQ multiplex PCR assay. What TCRdb holds here is the immuneACCESS table cut down to in-frame rearrangements. Part of the clones is not present; checked against another copy, under half of the missing clones reflect an unresolved V gene, and the others are unexplained. Present in this sample are around 2.1 million clones, approximately 94% of which were seen just once. Of the sample, around 0.13% is held by the ten largest clones. The sequenced material came from naive CD4+ T cells sorted from blood. Sample cell subset or site, as interpreted from the label and publication: CD45RA+ positively selected. The source of these receptors is a man between 18 and 35 years old in good health.

This clone was counted a single time. The chain couples TRBV27 to TRBJ1-1; possibly TRBD1 for D (6 bases). Germline CDR1 is MNHEY and CDR2 is SMNVEV (reference sequence). The V and J ends lost 1 base and 1 base respectively, with 13 bases between them. The CDR3 totals 16 residues. CDR3 sequence (DNA): TGTGCCAGCAGTTTATTAGGTACAGGGTCGAACACTGAAGCTTTCTTT. Protein: CASSLLGTGSNTEAFF.

The genes are TRBV6-1 and TRBJ2-5; tentatively, D is TRBD2 (6 bases). From germline, CDR1 is MNHNS and CDR2 SASEGT. The CDR3 runs to 13 residues. V lost 5 bases and J 1 base, leaving 8 bases between the germline ends. Here the CDR3 reads CASSRDFQETQYF. The DNA of the CDR3 is TGTGCCAGCAGTCGGGACTTCCAAGAGACCCAGTACTTC.

The V gene is TRBV10-2, the J gene TRBJ2-2; D gene unclear. The CDR3 consists of 13 residues. Deletions cut 9 bases from V and 1 base from J, with 9 bases between. Germline values: CDR1 WSHSY, CDR2 SAAADI. Here the CDR3 reads CASWRLNTGELFF. The CDR3 DNA follows: TGCGCCAGTTGGCGGTTGAACACCGGGGAGCTGTTTTTT.

The V and J genes are TRBV6-6 and TRBJ2-1, with D possibly being TRBD2 (5 bases). The V gene's germline CDR1 is MNHNY and CDR2 SVGAGI (reference sequence). Trimming took off 0 bases at V and 14 bases at J, with 11 bases between the two ends. The CDR3 covers 12 residues. CDR3 in amino acids: CASSYSTLGEFF. In DNA form, the CDR3 reads TGTGCCAGCAGTTACTCGACCCTCGGGGAGTTCTTC.

As for this clone: Other DNA sequences in the sample encode the same CDR3. J is TRBJ2-1 and V is TRBV9; D ambiguous. CDR3 size: 12 residues. Germline V gene lookup returns CDR1 SGDLS and CDR2 YYNGEE. Trimming shortened V by 0 bases and J by 8 bases, and 6 bases separated the two germline ends. Written as DNA, the CDR3 is TGTGCCAGCAGCGTAGATCGGGATGAGCAGTTCTTC. Translating it yields CASSVDRDEQFF.

The chain combines TRBV28 with TRBJ1-6, with 7 bases that match TRBD1. CDR3 length: 16 amino acids. V lost 5 bases to trimming and J lost 3 bases; unmatched junction nucleotides: 7. Germline CDR1 reads MDHEN; CDR2 reads SYDVKM. As DNA, the CDR3 is TGTGCCAGCAGTCCGAATAACAGGGGCTATAATTCACCCCTCCACTTT. Protein: CASSPNNRGYNSPLHF.

The genes are TRBV12-5 and TRBJ2-1, with D unclear. CDR1 and CDR2 from the germline V gene are LGHNT and FRNRAP. V lost 5 bases and J 5 bases, leaving 10 bases between the germline ends. CDR3 length equals 13 residues. The CDR3 loop reads CASGRIVDNEQFF. CDR3 nucleotides: TGTGCTAGTGGTCGCATTGTGGACAATGAGCAGTTCTTC.

The chain combines TRBV28 with TRBJ1-2, with D possibly being TRBD1 (5 bases). Germline-derived CDR1 and CDR2 are MDHEN and SYDVKM. This CDR3 spans 17 amino acids. V lost 4 bases and J lost 4, with 22 bases in between. CDR3 nucleotide sequence: TGTGCCAGCAGTTGGATTGAGCAGGGTTTCAAGGCCTATGGCTACACCTTC. This gives the protein CASSWIEQGFKAYGYTF.

The chain carries TRBV5-1 and TRBJ2-5; 9 nucleotides agree with TRBD1. The CDR3 covers 16 residues. The V gene end was trimmed by 5 bases and the J gene end by 5 bases; junction bases not matched to a gene: 13. The V gene's germline CDR1 is SGHRS and CDR2 YFSETQ. CDR3 nucleotides: TGCGCCAGCAGACCGGGTGGGACAGGGATAGGGGAGACCCAGTACTTC. Its protein product is CASRPGGTGIGETQYF. Full variable domain (missing parts from reference TRBV5-1 and TRBJ2-5): KAGVTQTPRYLIKTRGQQVTLSCSPISGHRSVSWYQQTPGQGLQFLFEYFSETQRNKGNFPGRFSGRQFSNSRSEMNVSTLELGDSALYLCASRPGGTGIGETQYFGPGTRLLVL.

This clone was observed once. The chain uses TRBV7-9 and TRBJ2-4; TRBD1 agrees at 7 bases. V shed 4 bases, J shed 0 bases, and the junction held 9 bases outside the gene matches. The CDR3 is 17 amino acids. Germline V gives CDR1 SEHNR, CDR2 FQNEAQ (reference sequence). Here the CDR3 DNA reads TGTGCCAGCAGCTCTACCGGGACAGTACTAGCCAAAAACATTCAGTACTTC. It codes for CASSSTGTVLAKNIQYF.

The chain combines TRBV10-3 with TRBJ2-5; no reliable D call. V was pared by 10 bases and J by 2 bases, with 11 bases between. The V gene's germline CDR1 is ENHRY and CDR2 SYGVKD. The CDR3 sequence is 12 residues long. CDR3: CATWTLQETQYF. For the CDR3, the DNA is TGTGCCACTTGGACCCTTCAAGAGACCCAGTACTTC.

A word on this clone: The same CDR3 also results from other DNA sequences found in this sample. This chain links TRBV19 with TRBJ1-5; the match to TRBD1 covers 9 bases. The trim removed 2 bases at V and 5 bases at J, leaving 1 base unmatched. CDR3 length: 14 amino acids. The germline V gene encodes CDR1 LNHDA and CDR2 SQIVND (reference sequence). Here the CDR3 reads CASSITGGDQPQHF. In nucleotides, the CDR3 is TGTGCCAGTAGTATAACAGGGGGCGATCAGCCCCAGCATTTT.

The chain has TRBV7-2 and TRBJ1-2, with D hard to call. Germline assignment: CDR1 SGHTA and CDR2 FQGNSA. V was clipped by 1 base and J by 8 bases, with 20 bases between them. This CDR3 region has 16 residues. DNA of the CDR3: TGTGCCAGCAGCTTAGAAATAGGCAGGTCCCATTTGGGCTACACCTTC. This gives the protein CASSLEIGRSHLGYTF. The entire variable domain, with the rest obtained from reference TRBV7-2 and TRBJ1-2, is as follows: GAGVSQSPSNKVTEKGKDVELRCDPISGHTALYWYRQSLGQGLEFLIYFQGNSAPDKSGLPSDRFSAERTGGSVSTLTIQRTQQEDSAVYLCASSLEIGRSHLGYTFGSGTRLTVV.

The CDR3 coding sequence is TGTGCCAGCAGCGGGCAGAGAGCTACAGAGACCCAGTACTTC. Translation gives CASSGQRATETQYF. This chain uses TRBV9 with TRBJ2-5; D not resolved. Trimming left V 3 bases short and J 4 bases short, with 13 bases between. The CDR3 contains 14 residues. CDR1 and CDR2 (germline): SGDLS, YYNGEE. Together with reference TRBV9 and TRBJ2-5, the CDR3 gives the full variable domain: DSGVTQTPKHLITATGQRVTLRCSPRSGDLSVYWYQQSLDQGLQFLIQYYNGEERAKGNILERFSAQQFPDLHSELNLSSLELGDSALYFCASSGQRATETQYFGPGTRLLVL.

The chain is built from TRBV6-1 and TRBJ2-7; 7 bases align to TRBD2. J was trimmed by 11 bases and V by 4 bases; bases with no gene match: 5. CDR1 is MNHNS, CDR2 SASEGT, per germline. CDR3 size: 11 residues. The CDR3 spells CASSAEGREYF. CDR3 coding DNA: TGTGCCAGCAGTGCCGAGGGGAGGGAGTACTTC.

The V gene is TRBV18, the J gene TRBJ1-3, with D maybe TRBD1 (5 bases). The CDR3 runs 16 residues. The V gene lost 3 bases and the J gene lost 1 base, with 13 bases spanning the gap. Germline V gene sequence: CDR1 KGHSH, CDR2 LQKENI. The DNA of the CDR3 is TGTGCCAGCTCACCGATTCGGACAAATTCTGGAAACACCATATATTTT. Translating it yields CASSPIRTNSGNTIYF.

As for this clone: Within the sample, other DNA sequences also encode this same CDR3. For the CDR3, the DNA is TGTGCCAGCAGCTTCCTCTCCGAGCAGTACTTC. It encodes CASSFLSEQYF. This chain joins TRBV5-6 and TRBJ2-7; D is ambiguous. Looked up from germline, CDR1 is SGHDT and CDR2 is YYEEEE. V gave up 2 bases and J gave up 6 bases, with 6 bases separating them. The CDR3 sequence is 11 residues long.

This clone came up a few times. This chain connects TRBV15 to TRBJ1-4, with D unresolved. Trimming took off 2 bases at V and 1 base at J, with 8 bases between the two ends. The CDR3 has 15 residues. Germline loops: CDR1 LNHNV, CDR2 YYDKDF (reference sequence). In DNA, the CDR3 is TGTGCCACCAGCAGAACTTGGGGAACTAATGAAAAACTGTTTTTT. Translation gives CATSRTWGTNEKLFF.

With respect to this clone: Other DNA sequences in the sample encode the same CDR3. CDR3 sequence: CASSTSGSSYEQYF. The CDR3 DNA follows: TGTGCCAGCAGTACTAGCGGGAGCTCCTACGAGCAGTACTTC. The rearrangement links TRBV6-5 to TRBJ2-7; 11 bases match TRBD2. The CDR3 consists of 14 residues. Germline V gene sequence: CDR1 MNHEY, CDR2 SVGAGI. The trim removed 5 bases at V and 0 bases at J, leaving 0 bases unmatched.

Comment on this clone: Other DNA sequences from this sample encode an identical CDR3 as well. This chain uses TRBV5-1 with TRBJ2-1; a weak D match, TRBD2 (6 bases). Germline lookup yields CDR1 SGHRS and CDR2 YFSETQ. The CDR3 is 15 residues long. Trimming left V 0 bases short and J 1 base short, with 8 bases between. The CDR3 loop reads CASSLAAGSYNEQFF. The CDR3 DNA reads TGCGCCAGCAGCTTGGCTGCGGGATCCTACAATGAGCAGTTCTTC.

This clone was observed a single time. CDR3: CASSDFPGQGADGYTF. The CDR3 DNA follows: TGCGCCAGCAGCGACTTCCCGGGACAGGGGGCGGATGGCTACACCTTC. The chain uses TRBV5-1 and TRBJ1-2; 12 bases are a match to TRBD1. Germline loops: CDR1 SGHRS, CDR2 YFSETQ. The CDR3 has 16 residues. V trimming: 4 bases; J trimming: 6 bases; junction bases outside the gene matches: 10.

Turning to this clone: Within the sample, other DNA sequences also encode this same CDR3. The rearrangement joins TRBV18 to TRBJ1-4; D uncertain. Germline V lookup: CDR1 KGHSH, CDR2 LQKENI. V shed 2 bases and J shed 0 bases, with 7 bases lying between them. The CDR3 has 15 amino acids. In DNA form, the CDR3 reads TGTGCCAGCTCACCAAGGACCTCAACTAATGAAAAACTGTTTTTT. Translation gives CASSPRTSTNEKLFF.

This chain uses TRBV5-5 with TRBJ2-7; D gene uncertain. CDR3 size: 13 residues. The germline V gene encodes CDR1 SGHKS and CDR2 YYEKEE (reference sequence). The germline V and J ends were trimmed by 3 bases and 3 bases, with 10 bases remaining between them. This CDR3 reads CASSSTYSYEQYF. In DNA, the CDR3 is TGTGCCAGCAGCTCAACATACAGCTACGAGCAGTACTTC.

The chain employs TRBV6-5 and TRBJ2-3; 11 bases agree with TRBD2. This CDR3 spans 15 amino acids. V lost 6 bases, J lost 4 bases, and 6 bases stayed unmatched. Per germline, CDR1 MNHEY and CDR2 SVGAGI. The CDR3 is CASRSTSGSPDTQYF. The CDR3 nucleotides read TGTGCCAGCAGAAGTACTAGCGGGAGCCCAGATACGCAGTATTTT.

J is TRBJ2-3 and V is TRBV28; the D is unclear. The CDR3 spans 15 residues. Trimming stripped 5 bases from V and 0 bases from J, with 12 bases between. CDR1 is MDHEN, CDR2 SYDVKM, per germline. CDR3 in DNA: TGTGCCAGCAGTCCCTCTACCGCTAGCACAGATACGCAGTATTTT. Amino acids: CASSPSTASTDTQYF.

This clone was counted a single time. V and J are TRBV10-1 and TRBJ2-4; a possible D gene is TRBD2 (6 bases). The CDR3 is 19 amino acids. Germline V gives CDR1 WNHNN, CDR2 SYGVQD (reference sequence). V lost 2 bases and J 5 bases, leaving 25 bases between the germline ends. The CDR3: CASSEGRGDSIRRENIQYF. The CDR3 DNA is TGCGCCAGCAGTGAGGGTCGAGGGGACTCAATTCGTCGGGAAAACATTCAGTACTTC.

The rearrangement uses TRBV6-1 and TRBJ1-5; no clear D. Between the trimmed V and J ends, which lost 0 bases and 10 bases, there was a span of 10 bases. This CDR3 comprises 13 residues. CDR1 and CDR2 from the germline V gene are MNHNS and SASEGT. The CDR3 loop is CASSEALGVPQHF. The CDR3 region has the DNA TGTGCCAGCAGTGAAGCGCTTGGAGTACCCCAGCATTTT.

The chain carries TRBV7-2 and TRBJ2-3; unclear D gene. Germline V gene data show CDR1 as SGHTA and CDR2 as FQGNSA. Trimming cost V 5 bases and J 6 bases, with 18 bases left between them. The CDR3 is 15 residues long. The chain's CDR3 is CASSPRRPRVDTQYF. The CDR3 nucleotides are TGTGCCAGCAGCCCAAGGCGACCCCGGGTTGATACGCAGTATTTT.